One and the same sample provided the 15 T cell receptor beta chains below, sequenced in a study of T cell repertoires in cytomegalovirus infection. TCRdb re-called the reads through MiXCR, storing one row per CDR3 protein. Seen here are under 350,000 distinct CDR3 sequences, about 20% observed once, and the top ten hold approximately 20%. Their specific antigens are unknown. The material was cultured PBMCs, obtained from culture after CMV antigen stimulation. The receptors were gathered from a human donor in good health (CMV status not recorded). Some clones in this sample may be carry-over from other donors' samples.

V gene TRBV6-6 combines with J gene TRBJ2-7, with D perhaps assigned TRBD1 or TRBD2 (6 bases each). The ends were cut back, 5 bases at V and 5 bases at J, with 10 bases in the middle. The CDR3 has 12 residues. In germline, CDR1 is MNHNY, CDR2 SVGAGI (reference sequence). This chain's CDR3 is CASSGGTNEQYV. CDR3 coding DNA: TGTGCCAGCAGTGGGGGGACAAACGAGCAGTACGTC.

This sequence joins TRBV15 and TRBJ1-1; the D gene is possibly TRBD1 (5 bases). The germline V gene encodes CDR1 LNHNV and CDR2 YYDKDF (reference sequence). V was pared by 2 bases and J by 0 bases, with 19 bases between. The CDR3 is made up of 18 amino acids. CDR3 protein: CATSRPIRTGRLNTEAFF. The CDR3 DNA reads TGTGCCACCAGCAGACCCATTAGAACGGGGCGCTTGAACACTGAAGCTTTCTTT.

The V gene is TRBV28, the J gene TRBJ1-5, with D perhaps matching TRBD1 (5 bases). Germline-derived CDR1 and CDR2 are MDHEN and SYDVKM. The V end was cut by 6 bases, the J end by 6 bases, with 24 bases between. The CDR3 sequence is 17 residues long. Here the CDR3 DNA reads TGTGCCAGCAGGGGGGTGCGAAGGTTGGTGGGAACTCAGCCCCAGCATTTT. The encoded protein is CASRGVRRLVGTQPQHF.

This clonotype has only a few counts. The chain employs TRBV12-3 or TRBV12-4 and TRBJ2-7; D is perhaps TRBD1 (6 bases). The V and J ends lost 5 bases and 6 bases respectively, with 17 bases between them. The CDR3 covers 14 residues. In nucleotides, the CDR3 is TGTGCCAGCAGTCGACAGGTGGTTTTCGGCGAGCAGTACTTC. It translates to CASSRQVVFGEQYF.

This clonotype was seen repeatedly, ten times or more. This chain uses TRBV7-2 with TRBJ2-5, with 10 bases matching TRBD1. After removal of 5 bases from V and 1 base from J, the junction contained 1 base not matched to a gene. Germline CDR1 reads SGHTA; CDR2 reads FQGNSA. The CDR3 spans 14 residues. In DNA, the CDR3 is TGTGCCAGCAGCCGACAGGGGGCCCAAGAGACCCAGTACTTC. It translates to CASSRQGAQETQYF.

The genes are TRBV4-1 and TRBJ1-5, with D perhaps matching TRBD1 (5 bases). CDR3 length: 15 amino acids. Trimming removed 1 base from V and 4 bases from J, with 11 bases in between. Per germline, CDR1 MGHRA and CDR2 YSYEKL. CDR3 region: CASSQGDSPNQPQHF. The CDR3 bases are TGCGCCAGCAGCCAAGGAGACAGCCCAAATCAGCCCCAGCATTTT.

This clonotype turned up a few times. V is TRBV20-1 and J is TRBJ2-5, with a tentative D call TRBD2 (5 bases). CDR3 size: 14 residues. V dropped 5 bases and J dropped 4 bases, with 17 bases sitting between them. Per germline, CDR1 DFQATT and CDR2 SNEGSKA (reference sequence). This chain's CDR3 is CSADYWDRRETQYF. In DNA form, the CDR3 reads TGCAGTGCTGACTACTGGGATCGGAGAGAGACCCAGTACTTC.

This clonotype has ten or more counts. The gene calls are TRBV19 and TRBJ2-7; D is unresolved. V lost 6 bases, J lost 2 bases, and 14 bases lay in between. Looked up from germline, CDR1 is LNHDA and CDR2 is SQIVND (reference sequence). The CDR3 runs to 14 residues. CDR3 nucleotides: TGTGCCAGTAGCCGGCGTGGCGGAACCTACGAGCAGTACTTC. This encodes CASSRRGGTYEQYF.

This clonotype was recorded many times. The chain carries TRBV12-3 or TRBV12-4 and TRBJ1-1; the D gene is possibly TRBD1 (6 bases). V was trimmed by 5 bases and J by 1 base, leaving 8 bases between them. CDR3 size: 13 residues. CDR3 amino acids: CASSRQENTEAFF. DNA for the CDR3: TGTGCCAGCAGTCGACAGGAGAACACTGAAGCTTTCTTT.

This chain connects TRBV5-4 to TRBJ2-7; the D gene is possibly TRBD2 (6 bases). CDR1 SGHNT and CDR2 YYREEE come from the germline V gene (reference sequence). The CDR3 runs to 16 residues. V was trimmed by 4 bases and J by 0 bases, leaving 17 bases between them. In nucleotides, the CDR3 is TGTGCCAGCAGCCCCCTGGGGGGAGAGCCCTCCTACGAGCAGTACTTC. It encodes CASSPLGGEPSYEQYF.

This clonotype has more than one count but fewer than ten. The chain recombines TRBV4-1 with TRBJ2-7, with TRBD1 identical over 10 bases. Germline V gene lookup returns CDR1 MGHRA and CDR2 YSYEKL. V trimming: 1 base; J trimming: 5 bases; junction bases outside the gene matches: 8. The CDR3 spans 16 residues. The DNA of the CDR3 is TGCGCCAGCAGCCAAGGATCCGGGACAGGGGTAAACGAGCAGTACGTC. This translates into CASSQGSGTGVNEQYV.

J is TRBJ2-7 and V is TRBV7-9, with 12 bases matching TRBD2. The CDR3 is made up of 20 amino acids. J gave up 1 base and V 5 bases, and 18 bases lay outside the gene matches. Germline V gene sequence: CDR1 SEHNR, CDR2 FQNEAQ (reference sequence). The CDR3 protein is CASSPLGGLAGRVLSYEQYV. CDR3 DNA: TGTGCCAGCAGCCCCTTAGGTGGACTAGCGGGAAGGGTCCTTTCCTACGAGCAGTACGTC.

The V and J genes are TRBV6-4 and TRBJ2-3, with 9 bases fitting TRBD2. J was trimmed by 5 bases and V by 5 bases; bases with no gene match: 8. CDR1 is MRHNA, CDR2 SNTAGT, per germline. The CDR3 is 15 residues long. CDR3 region: CASSPRLAEGDTQYF. In nucleotides, the CDR3 is TGTGCCAGCAGTCCCCGACTAGCGGAGGGAGATACGCAGTATTTT.

This clonotype has only a few counts. V gene TRBV30 combines with J gene TRBJ1-1, with D unresolved. The CDR3 consists of 14 residues. Germline CDR1 and CDR2: GTSNPN and SVGIG (reference sequence). With 2 bases removed from V and 0 bases from J, the gap between germline ends came to 10 bases. The DNA of the CDR3 is TGTGCCTGGAGTAGGTCCAGACTGAACACTGAAGCTTTCTTT. As protein: CAWSRSRLNTEAFF.

This clonotype showed up many times. V usage is TRBV19 and J usage is TRBJ1-4, with D hard to call. This CDR3 is built from 13 residues. CDR1 LNHDA and CDR2 SQIVND come from the germline V gene (reference sequence). V lost 3 bases and J 5 bases, leaving 7 bases between the germline ends. The CDR3 bases are TGTGCCAGTAGTATTGACAAGAATGAAAAACTGTTTTTT. It translates to CASSIDKNEKLFF.